What follows describes a single T cell receptor (beta chain). Its cognate antigen is unknown. This sample stems from a study of T cell repertoires in ileal Crohn's disease. Overall study context: About half received postoperative treatment, under 14 with thiopurines and about 20 anti-TNF. TCRB immunosequencing input was around 460 nanograms of biopsy DNA per sample.

This sample's time point: proximal margin of the surgical specimen (macroscopically non-inflamed). Trimming left V 10 bases short and J 4 bases short, with 21 bases between. The CDR3 runs to 14 residues. In germline, CDR1 is SGHTS, CDR2 YDEGEE. Assay used: immunoSEQ multiplex PCR; TCRdb lists only in-frame clones, some missing. The sample includes around 3,100 clones, roughly 89% of them seen just once. Study-level points and caveats: Clonal expansions were more frequent in active smokers than non-smokers at surgery.

The specimen sequenced was ileal tissue. This clonotype was obtained from an adult with Crohn's disease. This sequence joins TRBV5-8 and TRBJ2-7; D may match TRBD1 or TRBD2 (5 bases each). Written as DNA, the CDR3 is TGTGCCCCCGGGACGGGCTTATGGCCATACGAGCAGTACTTC. Translated, it gives CAPGTGLWPYEQYF.